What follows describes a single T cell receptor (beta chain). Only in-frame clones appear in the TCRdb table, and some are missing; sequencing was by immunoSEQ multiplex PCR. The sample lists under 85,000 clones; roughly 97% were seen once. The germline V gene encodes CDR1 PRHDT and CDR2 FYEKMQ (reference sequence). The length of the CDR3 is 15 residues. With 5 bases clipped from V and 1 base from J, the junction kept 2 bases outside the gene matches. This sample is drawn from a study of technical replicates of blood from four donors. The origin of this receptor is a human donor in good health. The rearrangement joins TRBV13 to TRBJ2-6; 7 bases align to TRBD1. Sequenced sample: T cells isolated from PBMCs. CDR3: CASSKTGSGANVLTF. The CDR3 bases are TGTGCCAGCAGCAAGACAGGGTCTGGGGCCAACGTCCTGACTTTC.